Listed here are 11 T cell receptor beta chains from one sample, sequenced in a study of neurological immune-mediated disorders. TCRdb independently ran MiXCR on the 5' RACE reads; one entry per CDR3 protein. The table lists tens of thousands of distinct CDR3 sequences, around 2.6% of them singletons. Sequencing was carried out using PBMCs. Receptor source: a woman under 40 with multiple sclerosis.

This clonotype occurred many times. The V gene is TRBV7-9, the J gene TRBJ1-4, with 8 bases fitting TRBD1. Germline-derived CDR1 and CDR2 are SEHNR and FQNEAQ (reference sequence). V trimming: 4 bases; J trimming: 1 base; junction bases outside the gene matches: 8. The CDR3 has 17 residues. In nucleotides, the CDR3 is TGTGCCAGCAGCTCGACGCGGACAGGGCGAACTAATGAAAAACTGTTTTTT. This encodes CASSSTRTGRTNEKLFF.

This clonotype occurred many times. The rearrangement joins TRBV27 to TRBJ2-7; no reliable D call. This CDR3 contains 13 residues. Looked up from germline, CDR1 is MNHEY and CDR2 is SMNVEV (reference sequence). Between the trimmed V and J ends, which lost 3 bases and 2 bases, there was a span of 8 bases. CDR3 nucleotide sequence: TGTGCCAGCAGTTTTGGTTTTCCCTACGAGCAGTACTTC. Protein product: CASSFGFPYEQYF.

Ten or more counts support this clonotype. The chain has TRBV7-9 and TRBJ1-1; D call uncertain. CDR1 is SEHNR and CDR2 is FQNEAQ in the germline V gene (reference sequence). Trimming pared 5 bases from V and 1 base from J, leaving 14 bases between. This CDR3 contains 15 residues. In DNA, the CDR3 is TGTGCCAGCAGCCCCGCCAAGGCGACGAACACTGAAGCTTTCTTT. Translation: CASSPAKATNTEAFF.

A few counts support this clonotype. The V call is TRBV18, the J call TRBJ2-2, with a possible D match to TRBD1 (6 bases). There are 16 residues in the CDR3. V shed 6 bases and J shed 0 bases, with 14 bases lying between them. The germline gives CDR1 KGHSH, CDR2 LQKENI. The CDR3 is CASSPRGPTNTGELFF. In nucleotides, the CDR3 is TGTGCCAGCTCCCCCAGGGGTCCAACGAACACCGGGGAGCTGTTTTTT.

There are many counts of this clonotype. V is TRBV12-3 or TRBV12-4 and J is TRBJ2-4; D is unresolved. The CDR3 runs to 14 residues. V was shortened by 1 base and J by 5 bases, with 9 bases between the two germline ends. The CDR3 DNA is TGTGCCAGCAGTTTAGGAAACACGCAAAACATTCAGTACTTC. Translated: CASSLGNTQNIQYF.

This clonotype was counted ten times or more. The V gene is TRBV6-5, the J gene TRBJ1-5; TRBD1 agrees at 8 bases. V dropped 1 base and J dropped 3; count of bases not matched to a gene: 2. The CDR3 sequence is 15 residues long. Germline V lookup: CDR1 MNHEY, CDR2 SVGAGI. The CDR3 nucleotides read TGTGCCAGCAGTTACTACCAGGGGGCCAATCAGCCCCAGCATTTT. Residues: CASSYYQGANQPQHF.

In this sample, this clonotype turned up many times. CDR3 residues: CASSLQGEITDTQYF. CDR3 bases: TGCGCCAGCAGCTTGCAGGGGGAGATCACAGATACGCAGTATTTT. This chain joins TRBV5-1 and TRBJ2-3, with 7 nucleotides matching TRBD1. The CDR3 has 15 residues. Germline V lookup: CDR1 SGHRS, CDR2 YFSETQ. The V and J ends lost 1 base and 2 bases, in that order; junction bases with no gene match: 4. The variable domain in full, completed from reference TRBV5-1 and TRBJ2-3, reads KAGVTQTPRYLIKTRGQQVTLSCSPISGHRSVSWYQQTPGQGLQFLFEYFSETQRNKGNFPGRFSGRQFSNSRSEMNVSTLELGDSALYLCASSLQGEITDTQYFGPGTRLTVL.

This clonotype was found many times. V is TRBV6-2 or TRBV6-3 and J is TRBJ2-5; D perhaps matches TRBD2 (6 bases). The CDR3 is 12 amino acids. Germline V gene data show CDR1 as MNHEY and CDR2 as SVGEGT. Trimming removed 10 bases at V and 5 bases at J, with 14 bases between. Here the CDR3 DNA reads TGTGCCACCAGGCCCGGGAGTGAGACCCAGTACTTC. Amino acid sequence: CATRPGSETQYF.

This clonotype was found many times. The chain is built from TRBV25-1 and TRBJ2-5, with D perhaps given as TRBD1 or TRBD2 (6 bases each). V was trimmed by 3 bases and J by 2 bases, leaving 10 bases between them. CDR1 and CDR2 (germline): MGHDK, SYGVNS. The CDR3 consists of 14 residues. CDR3 nucleotide sequence: TGTGCCAGCAGTGATTGGAGGGGGCAAGAGACCCAGTACTTC. It translates to CASSDWRGQETQYF.

This chain connects TRBV20-1 to TRBJ2-5, with D unclear. V dropped 7 bases and J dropped 5 bases, with 14 bases sitting between them. The V gene's germline CDR1 is DFQATT and CDR2 SNEGSKA (reference sequence). The CDR3 is 12 amino acids. The CDR3 coding sequence is TGCAGTGTCCCGGCCGTCTCCGAGACCCAGTACTTC. Protein sequence: CSVPAVSETQYF.

This clonotype occurred many times. The V call is TRBV7-2, the J call TRBJ2-1; 13 nucleotides align to TRBD2. Germline V gives CDR1 SGHTA, CDR2 FQGNSA. V trimming: 0 bases; J trimming: 10 bases; junction bases outside the gene matches: 0. The CDR3 spans 14 residues. CDR3 nucleotides: TGTGCCAGCAGCTTAGCGGGACTAGCGGGGGAGCAGTTCTTC. Amino acids: CASSLAGLAGEQFF.